This TCR beta chain was found in a study of CD8+CD57+ T cells in acquired aplastic anemia. Findings and limits, study-wide: Overlap between patients and controls comprised 25 to 30 CD8+ CDR3 sequences.

Patients who underwent sequencing had shown CD8+CD57+ cell expansion by flow cytometry. In regard to this clonotype: What it recognizes is unknown.

Genomic DNA, the template, was used for profiling of the TCR beta VDJ and CDR3. TCRdb re-derived calls from the reads in MiXCR, one entry per CDR3 protein. The data show approximately 100,000 distinct CDR3 sequences, around two thirds seen once. CDR1 is SGHTA, CDR2 FQGNSA, per germline. The CDR3 totals 14 residues. Trimming removed 2 bases from V and 0 bases from J, with 8 bases in between. This receptor was taken from a human donor with aplastic anemia. V usage is TRBV7-2 and J usage is TRBJ2-7; D not resolved. The sequencing input was sorted CD4+, CD8+, or CD8+CD57+ T cells (not recorded which) from PBMCs. CDR3 in amino acids: CASSLLAPSYEQYF. DNA for the CDR3: TGTGCCAGCAGCTTACTGGCCCCCTCCTACGAGCAGTACTTC.